What follows describes a single TCR beta chain. This entry is derived from a study of blood T cell repertoires in COVID-19. Study-level information: Whether acute or convalescent, the COVID-19 samples came from the United States, Italy and Spain.

Study processing details: Quantification of nucleated cells was approximated via reference gene primer amplification. Method: immunoSEQ multiplex PCR; TCRdb's copy keeps in-frame clones and lacks some. The V and J calls and clone size are taken from that table; D and trimming were inferred from the DNA. The sample records 200,000 to 300,000 clones, 65% to 85% being singletons. This CDR3 has 15 amino acids. The germline gives CDR1 SGHRS, CDR2 YFSETQ. V trimming: 2 bases; J trimming: 8 bases; junction bases outside the gene matches: 8. The receptor's source is a human donor in a cohort sampled during active COVID-19. Sequencing was carried out using peripheral blood. The chain carries TRBV5-1 and TRBJ2-1; 9 bases agree with TRBD1. CDR3 amino acids: CASSFDGQGFDEQFF. For the CDR3, the DNA is TGCGCCAGCAGCTTCGACGGACAGGGGTTCGATGAGCAGTTCTTC.